This TCR beta chain appears in the sequencing data of a study of tumor and adjacent non-tumor tissue in lung cancer. TCRbeta libraries were built with three rounds of nested PCR, modified from ARM-PCR. TCRdb analysed the multiplex PCR reads with MiXCR anew, one entry per CDR3 protein. The data hold over 60,000 distinct CDR3 sequences, with about three quarters observed a single time. Germline V gene sequence: CDR1 MDHEN, CDR2 SYDVKM. The CDR3 has 16 residues. RNA was extracted from bulk tissue without any cell sorting. About this clonotype itself: A read error may account for a junction end that differs from germline.

The sequence was collected from a man between 60 and 70 years old with non-small cell lung cancer. This sequence joins TRBV28 and TRBJ2-3; either TRBD1 or TRBD2 may supply D (6 bases each). Source material: lung tumor tissue. The DNA of the CDR3 is TGTGCCAGCCGAACCCTCAGGGGACTGCGCACAGATACGCAGTGTTTT. Its translation is CASRTLRGLRTDTQCF.